The 10 T cell receptor beta chains in this list originate from one sample, sequenced in a study of blood T cell repertoires in COVID-19. TCRdb keeps only in-frame clones here, not all; method: immunoSEQ multiplex PCR. Of some 310,000 clones in the sample, 85% to 90% were seen once. The sequenced sample was peripheral blood. These receptors were obtained from a woman in her twenties or thirties with COVID-19, enrolled during active disease.

The V call is TRBV10-3, the J call TRBJ1-6; 10 positions match TRBD1. V lost 0 bases and J lost 4; bases outside the gene matches: 3. CDR1 ENHRY and CDR2 SYGVKD come from the germline V gene. The CDR3 contains 17 residues. The CDR3 region is CAISESGTGAYNSPLHF. CDR3 DNA: TGTGCCATCAGTGAGTCCGGGACAGGGGCGTATAATTCACCCCTCCACTTT.

This chain links TRBV5-4 with TRBJ2-3; D may be TRBD1 (6 bases). The CDR3 consists of 16 residues. Germline loops: CDR1 SGHNT, CDR2 YYREEE (reference sequence). Between the trimmed V and J ends, which lost 4 bases and 1 base, there was a span of 16 bases. CDR3 nucleotide sequence: TGTGCCAGCAGCCCCACAGGGAGACAGGGCACAGATACGCAGTATTTT. This codes for CASSPTGRQGTDTQYF.

The CDR3 DNA sequence: TGTGCCAGCAGCATACAGGGGTTGAGAACAGATACGCAGTATTTT. This translates into CASSIQGLRTDTQYF. The chain couples TRBV7-8 to TRBJ2-3; 7 bases line up with TRBD1. This CDR3 is built from 15 residues. The trim removed 5 bases at V and 3 bases at J, leaving 8 bases unmatched. Germline V gene sequence: CDR1 SGHVS, CDR2 FQNEAQ. Looking up the rest from reference TRBV7-8 and TRBJ2-3 gives the full variable domain: GAGVSQSPRYKVAKRGQDVALRCDPISGHVSLFWYQQALGQGPEFLTYFQNEAQLDKSGLPSDRFFAERPEGSVSTLKIQRTQQEDSAVYLCASSIQGLRTDTQYFGPGTRLTVL.

This sequence joins TRBV19 and TRBJ1-2; 10 bases agree with TRBD1. The CDR3 contains 14 residues. Germline V gene sequence: CDR1 LNHDA, CDR2 SQIVND (reference sequence). V lost 5 bases, J lost 7 bases, and 7 bases stayed unmatched. The CDR3 sequence is CASSLTGGAFGYTF. CDR3 coding DNA: TGTGCCAGTAGTCTGACAGGGGGCGCGTTTGGCTACACCTTC.

V is TRBV11-2 and J is TRBJ1-2; 9 bases map to TRBD1. Losses at the gene ends were 0 bases for V and 0 bases for J; bases not matched to a gene: 5. CDR1 and CDR2 from the germline V gene are SGHAT and FQNNGV. The CDR3 sequence is 17 residues long. The CDR3 protein is CASSLDPRQGANYGYTF. The DNA for the CDR3 is TGTGCCAGCAGCTTAGACCCCCGACAGGGGGCTAACTATGGCTACACCTTC.

The chain recombines TRBV5-1 with TRBJ2-3; TRBD1 matches 8 bases. CDR1 and CDR2 from the germline V gene are SGHRS and YFSETQ. The J segment lost 0 bases and the V segment lost 4 bases, leaving 4 bases of the junction unmatched. The CDR3 runs to 15 residues. CDR3 residues: CASSARQGSTDTQYF. DNA for the CDR3: TGCGCCAGCAGCGCTAGACAGGGGAGCACAGATACGCAGTATTTT. The full variable domain, completed using reference TRBV5-1 and TRBJ2-3, is KAGVTQTPRYLIKTRGQQVTLSCSPISGHRSVSWYQQTPGQGLQFLFEYFSETQRNKGNFPGRFSGRQFSNSRSEMNVSTLELGDSALYLCASSARQGSTDTQYFGPGTRLTVL.

The chain couples TRBV5-1 to TRBJ2-7; D not resolved. This CDR3 spans 14 amino acids. The V and J ends lost 0 bases and 5 bases respectively, with 12 bases between them. Per germline, CDR1 SGHRS and CDR2 YFSETQ. As DNA, the CDR3 is TGCGCCAGCAGCTTGGCCCTGGAGTCTCACGAGCAGTACTTC. Translated, it gives CASSLALESHEQYF.

The chain links TRBV27 to TRBJ1-1; 8 bases align to TRBD1. J lost 0 bases, V lost 6 bases, and 12 bases had no gene match. The germline V gene encodes CDR1 MNHEY and CDR2 SMNVEV (reference sequence). The CDR3 spans 17 residues. For the CDR3, the DNA is TGTGCCAGCAGCCCCACGAGGGCAGGGGGCTTGAACACTGAAGCTTTCTTT. Translated, it gives CASSPTRAGGLNTEAFF.

CDR3 in DNA: TGTGCCAGCAGCCAAGATCCCAGGGCCCCGATAGTGAATTCACCCCTCCACTTT. Amino acid sequence: CASSQDPRAPIVNSPLHF. V gene TRBV4-2 combines with J gene TRBJ1-6, with TRBD1 as a possible D gene (5 bases). Germline V gene data show CDR1 as LGHNA and CDR2 as YNFKEQ. The CDR3 runs to 18 residues. V was clipped by 0 bases and J by 7 bases, with 19 bases between them.

About this clone: At the DNA level, this CDR3 is encoded by other sequences in the same sample as well. The CDR3 is CASSLEGVNTEAFF. CDR3 coding DNA: TGCGCCAGCAGCTTGGAGGGGGTGAACACTGAAGCTTTCTTT. The gene calls are TRBV5-1 and TRBJ1-1; D may be TRBD1 (6 bases). CDR1 and CDR2 (germline): SGHRS, YFSETQ. Trimming took off 0 bases at V and 0 bases at J, with 6 bases between the two ends. The CDR3 spans 14 residues. Filled out from reference TRBV5-1 and TRBJ1-1, the complete variable domain reads KAGVTQTPRYLIKTRGQQVTLSCSPISGHRSVSWYQQTPGQGLQFLFEYFSETQRNKGNFPGRFSGRQFSNSRSEMNVSTLELGDSALYLCASSLEGVNTEAFFGQGTRLTVV.